This T cell receptor (beta chain) was obtained from a study of neurological immune-mediated disorders. Every sequencing run generated over 160 million TCR-beta sequences from 15-18 subjects. Each CDR3 protein is one row after TCRdb ran MiXCR on the 5' RACE reads. There are 70,000 to 95,000 distinct CDR3 sequences in the sample; about 13% occur only once, and around 5% lies in the top ten. As to time point: longitudinal time-point 2. The unsorted libraries originated from 2 million PBMCs that had been stored at -80 C. CDR1 and CDR2 from the germline V gene are SGHRS and YFSETQ. Trimming cost V 3 bases and J 14 bases; bases outside gene matches: 14. This CDR3 contains 14 residues. This clonotype has a count of ten or more.

The chain links TRBV5-1 to TRBJ2-1, with 7 bases matching TRBD1. The TCR sequence derives from a female donor with HTLV-1-associated myelopathy (HAM/TSP). The sequencing sample was made of PBMCs. In DNA form, the CDR3 reads TGCGCCAGCAGCTCCGACACCCACCGGGACAGTGAGTTCTTC. It specifies CASSSDTHRDSEFF. Full variable domain (remainder filled in from reference TRBV5-1 and TRBJ2-1): KAGVTQTPRYLIKTRGQQVTLSCSPISGHRSVSWYQQTPGQGLQFLFEYFSETQRNKGNFPGRFSGRQFSNSRSEMNVSTLELGDSALYLCASSSDTHRDSEFFGPGTRLTVL.